Included here is one TCR beta chain sequence, with context. Its antigen is undetermined. TCRdb re-called the 5' RACE reads with MiXCR, one entry per CDR3 protein. The sample lists about 390,000 distinct CDR3 sequences; around a sixth were seen once. The CDR3 contains 14 residues. V was clipped by 0 bases and J by 7 bases, with 13 bases between them. Germline values: CDR1 SGHNT, CDR2 YYREEE (reference sequence). This sample is part of a study of T-cell memory formation after mild COVID-19. Overall study findings and caveats: Second-wave clones with a day 37 peak had unconfirmed SARS-CoV-2 specificity. Of the contracting clones, CD4+ ones lay mainly in CM and EM, and CD8+ ones in EMRA. Prior to infection, memory already included some responding clones, suggesting cross-reactive memory joined. There was a balanced CD4/CD8 profile in clones contracting day 15 to 85, and later expanders leaned CD4+.

The receptor's source is a man aged 18 to 30 who had mild COVID-19 (a few samples of this study predate the infection). Cell type and time point are not known. Sample: PBMCs or a T cell subset sorted from them (not recorded which). V and J are TRBV5-4 and TRBJ1-2; D uncertain. CDR3 nucleotides: TGTGCCAGCAGCTTGGAAGGGCGGAGCGGTGGCTACACCTTC. Protein: CASSLEGRSGGYTF.